The clone carrying this TCR beta chain was detected a few times. Its specificity is not known. This sample was taken from a study of blood T cells in healthy people across ages. Broader study findings: There was a strong correlation between TCR beta diversity and naive T cell percentage.

The study isolated at least 6 million PBMCs from each sample. For the second PCR, which ran for roughly 6 to 12 cycles, a sample-barcoded 5' primer and a J-beta primer mix were used. TCRdb re-called the 5' RACE reads with MiXCR, one entry per CDR3 protein. The sample includes around 2 million distinct CDR3 sequences, 30% to 40% seen only once; the top ten take more than 20%. The sequenced sample consisted of blood. The sequence came from a human donor in good health.

Here the CDR3 DNA reads TGTGCCAGCAGTTTAGAGGGGACAGGGTTTACGGCGTACTTC. Translated: CASSLEGTGFTAYF. This chain joins TRBV12-3 or TRBV12-4 and TRBJ2-5, with 9 bases aligning to TRBD1. The V gene end was trimmed by 1 base and the J gene end by 13 bases; junction bases not matched to a gene: 10. The CDR3 consists of 14 residues.